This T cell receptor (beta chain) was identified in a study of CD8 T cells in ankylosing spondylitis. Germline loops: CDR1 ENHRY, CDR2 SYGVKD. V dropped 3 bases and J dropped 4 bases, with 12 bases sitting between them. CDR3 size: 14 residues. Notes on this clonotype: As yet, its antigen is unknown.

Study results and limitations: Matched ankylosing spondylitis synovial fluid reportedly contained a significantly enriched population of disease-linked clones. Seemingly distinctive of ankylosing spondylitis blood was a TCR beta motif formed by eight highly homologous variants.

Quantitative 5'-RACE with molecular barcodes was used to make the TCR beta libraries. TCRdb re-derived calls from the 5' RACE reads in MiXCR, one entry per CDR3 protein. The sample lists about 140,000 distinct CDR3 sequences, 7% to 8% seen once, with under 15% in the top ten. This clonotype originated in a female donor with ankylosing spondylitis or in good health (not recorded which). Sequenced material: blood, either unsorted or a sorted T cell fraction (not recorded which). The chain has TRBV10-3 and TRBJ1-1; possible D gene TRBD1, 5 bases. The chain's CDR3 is CAISDRVLSTEAFF. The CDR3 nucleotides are TGTGCCATCAGTGACAGGGTTTTGAGCACTGAAGCTTTCTTT.